These 28 T cell receptor beta chains originate from one sample sequenced in a study of OX40 agonist ivuxolimab in advanced cancers. Profiled with immunoSEQ multiplex PCR; TCRdb holds only in-frame clones, not every one. Here the sample spans nearly 85,000 clones, less than 90% being singletons. The sequencing used CD4+ or CD8+ T cells sorted from blood, collected in a trial of the OX40 agonist ivuxolimab. These receptors originate from an adult with an advanced solid tumor such as melanoma, head and neck, liver or kidney cancer.

The chain has TRBV6-6 and TRBJ1-1; D may be TRBD1 (5 bases). The CDR3 has 14 amino acids. Trimming removed 7 bases at V and 1 base at J, with 13 bases between. Germline V CDR1 and CDR2: MNHNY, SVGAGI (reference sequence). The CDR3 DNA reads TGTGCCAGCACCCAAGGTCAGGGGAACACTGAAGCTTTCTTT. It is translated as CASTQGQGNTEAFF.

This clone was detected only a few times. The chain links TRBV11-2 to TRBJ2-7, with D possibly matching TRBD1 (5 bases). Trimming shortened V by 0 bases and J by 9 bases, and 18 bases separated the two germline ends. Germline V CDR1 and CDR2: SGHAT, FQNNGV. The CDR3 covers 15 residues. CDR3 bases: TGTGCCAGCAGCTTAGACCCAGGGCCGTTCACAGTGCAGTACTTC. It encodes CASSLDPGPFTVQYF.

This chain links TRBV7-2 with TRBJ2-1; TRBD2 might be the D (7 bases). V gave up 6 bases and J gave up 5 bases, with 17 bases separating them. Germline-derived CDR1 and CDR2 are SGHTA and FQGNSA. The CDR3 has 15 residues. The CDR3 coding sequence is TGTGCCAGCAGAGAAGGGGGGGGTACTAACAATGAGCAGTTCTTC. It encodes CASREGGGTNNEQFF. Drawing the rest from reference TRBV7-2 and TRBJ2-1, the complete variable domain is GAGVSQSPSNKVTEKGKDVELRCDPISGHTALYWYRQSLGQGLEFLIYFQGNSAPDKSGLPSDRFSAERTGGSVSTLTIQRTQQEDSAVYLCASREGGGTNNEQFFGPGTRLTVL.

The CDR3 nucleotides read TGTGCCAGCAGCTTTATTCTGACAGTGAACACTGAAGCTTTCTTT. Translating it yields CASSFILTVNTEAFF. This chain connects TRBV2 to TRBJ1-1; TRBD1 is a possible D gene (5 bases). Trimming removed 6 bases at V and 0 bases at J, with 14 bases between. Per germline, CDR1 SNHLY and CDR2 FYNNEI. This CDR3 has 15 residues.

The chain recombines TRBV6-1 with TRBJ1-1; 9 nucleotides match TRBD1. Germline values: CDR1 MNHNS, CDR2 SASEGT. There are 14 residues in the CDR3. The trim removed 6 bases at V and 5 bases at J, leaving 7 bases unmatched. CDR3 sequence (DNA): TGTGCCAGCAGGATGACAGGGGGAAGAACTGAAGCTTTCTTT. This encodes CASRMTGGRTEAFF.

This chain joins TRBV4-2 and TRBJ2-4; possibly TRBD1 or TRBD2 for D (7 bases each). Trimming took 1 base from V and 0 from J, leaving 19 bases between them. CDR3 size: 19 residues. Germline values: CDR1 LGHNA, CDR2 YNFKEQ. The CDR3 nucleotides read TGTGCCAGCAGCCAAGGGGGGGGGACAGACAGACTAGCCAAAAACATTCAGTACTTC. It yields the protein CASSQGGGTDRLAKNIQYF.

A single count supports this clone. The chain is built from TRBV9 and TRBJ2-5; D is unclear. The CDR3 totals 14 residues. The V and J ends lost 3 bases and 3 bases respectively, with 12 bases between them. Looked up from germline, CDR1 is SGDLS and CDR2 is YYNGEE. CDR3: CASSATWTEETQYF. In DNA form, the CDR3 reads TGTGCCAGCAGCGCAACCTGGACGGAAGAGACCCAGTACTTC.

The rearrangement joins TRBV27 to TRBJ2-1; 7 bases line up with TRBD2. Germline V gives CDR1 MNHEY, CDR2 SMNVEV (reference sequence). V shed 4 bases and J 5 bases; nucleotides not matched to a gene: 5. This CDR3 spans 14 amino acids. This CDR3 is CASSSRGGDNEQFF. DNA for the CDR3: TGTGCCAGCAGTTCCCGTGGGGGGGACAATGAGCAGTTCTTC.

The chain recombines TRBV10-2 with TRBJ2-5; no definite D call. The CDR3 consists of 12 residues. Germline V gene lookup returns CDR1 WSHSY and CDR2 SAAADI. The V and J ends lost 4 bases and 5 bases respectively, with 8 bases between them. CDR3 loop: CASSGGWETQYF. CDR3 nucleotides: TGCGCCAGCAGTGGCGGATGGGAGACCCAGTACTTC.

The gene calls are TRBV2 and TRBJ1-5, with 8 bases lining up with TRBD1. Germline V lookup: CDR1 SNHLY, CDR2 FYNNEI. The CDR3 extends over 15 amino acids. V was clipped by 8 bases and J by 1 base; unmatched bases: 7. The CDR3 DNA reads TGTGCCAGCGCCGGACAGGGCCTCAGCAATCAGCCCCAGCATTTT. This translates into CASAGQGLSNQPQHF. The full variable domain, rest sourced from reference TRBV2 and TRBJ1-5, is EPEVTQTPSHQVTQMGQEVILRCVPISNHLYFYWYRQILGQKVEFLVSFYNNEISEKSEIFDDQFSVERPDGSNFTLKIRSTKLEDSAMYFCASAGQGLSNQPQHFGDGTRLSIL.

V and J are TRBV18 and TRBJ1-1; the D gene is possibly TRBD1 (5 bases). Deletions cut 2 bases from V and 7 bases from J, with 14 bases between. Germline V gene sequence: CDR1 KGHSH, CDR2 LQKENI. The CDR3 has 14 residues. The CDR3 is CASSPGQRGGEAFF. The CDR3 bases are TGTGCCAGCTCACCAGGGCAAAGGGGCGGTGAAGCTTTCTTT.

The chain employs TRBV18 and TRBJ1-2; D is unresolved. The CDR3 extends over 14 amino acids. Trimming shortened V by 1 base and J by 2 bases, and 8 bases separated the two germline ends. The V gene's germline CDR1 is KGHSH and CDR2 LQKENI. DNA of the CDR3: TGTGCCAGCTCACCACAGGGAAGGAACTATGGCTACACCTTC. Protein sequence: CASSPQGRNYGYTF.

The rearrangement uses TRBV5-1 and TRBJ1-1, with D tentatively TRBD1 (5 bases). This CDR3 contains 15 residues. The germline V gene has CDR1 SGHRS and CDR2 YFSETQ. V lost 4 bases to trimming and J lost 5 bases, with 18 bases between them. In nucleotides, the CDR3 is TGCGCCAGCAGCGCGGCCGGGGCAGAAGGGACTGAAGCTTTCTTT. Translated: CASSAAGAEGTEAFF.

V and J are TRBV7-6 and TRBJ2-3; 7 nucleotides agree with TRBD2. Germline assignment: CDR1 SGHVS and CDR2 FNYEAQ. J lost 1 base, V lost 1 base, and 2 bases had no gene match. This CDR3 has 15 residues. The CDR3 DNA reads as TGTGCCAGCAGCTTAGTGAGCGGGGGCACAGATACGCAGTATTTT. Encoded protein: CASSLVSGGTDTQYF.

V usage is TRBV11-2 and J usage is TRBJ1-5; D gene ambiguous. V was pared by 2 bases and J by 11 bases, with 16 bases between. The CDR3 is 14 residues long. Germline lookup yields CDR1 SGHAT and CDR2 FQNNGV. The CDR3 coding sequence is TGTGCCAGCAGCTTAACCCCCACCGGCCCGGCCCAGCATTTT. It yields the protein CASSLTPTGPAQHF.

This clone occurred once. This chain links TRBV9 with TRBJ1-2; 10 bases fit TRBD1. This CDR3 is 14 amino acids long. The V gene end was trimmed by 5 bases and the J gene end by 8 bases; junction bases not matched to a gene: 9. Germline values: CDR1 SGDLS, CDR2 YYNGEE. The CDR3 sequence is CASSNYGTGDGYTF. The CDR3 nucleotides are TGTGCCAGCAGTAATTACGGGACAGGGGACGGCTACACCTTC. The full variable domain, in which reference TRBV9 and TRBJ1-2 provide the parts outside the CDR3, is DSGVTQTPKHLITATGQRVTLRCSPRSGDLSVYWYQQSLDQGLQFLIQYYNGEERAKGNILERFSAQQFPDLHSELNLSSLELGDSALYFCASSNYGTGDGYTFGSGTRLTVV.

This chain uses TRBV7-9 with TRBJ1-1; 7 bases are a match to TRBD1. This CDR3 region has 16 residues. Trimming at V came to 7 bases and at J to 5 bases, leaving 16 bases not matched to a gene. Germline V gives CDR1 SEHNR, CDR2 FQNEAQ (reference sequence). The CDR3 DNA is TGTGCCAGCACAAAAGGGGGCGGACCTCGAACGACTGAAGCTTTCTTT. Residues: CASTKGGGPRTTEAFF. The variable domain in full, completed from reference TRBV7-9 and TRBJ1-1, reads DTGVSQNPRHKITKRGQNVTFRCDPISEHNRLYWYRQTLGQGPEFLTYFQNEAQLEKSRLLSDRFSAERPKGSFSTLEIQRTEQGDSAMYLCASTKGGGPRTTEAFFGQGTRLTVV.

This chain links TRBV6-5 with TRBJ2-7; no firm D call. The germline V and J ends were trimmed by 5 bases and 3 bases, with 17 bases remaining between them. From germline, CDR1 is MNHEY and CDR2 SVGAGI. The CDR3 runs 15 residues. CDR3 nucleotides: TGTGCCAGCAGTACCGCCGGTACGATAGGCTACGAGCAGTACTTC. Protein sequence: CASSTAGTIGYEQYF.

J is TRBJ1-4 and V is TRBV5-1, with D possibly being TRBD1 (6 bases). The CDR3 totals 16 residues. The germline CDR1 and CDR2 sequences are SGHRS and YFSETQ. V dropped 0 bases and J dropped 10 bases, with 19 bases sitting between them. The CDR3 spells CASSLDRAILGGKLFF. As DNA, the CDR3 is TGCGCCAGCAGCTTGGACAGGGCTATACTGGGAGGAAAACTGTTTTTT.

This clone has only a few counts. The chain uses TRBV4-3 and TRBJ2-1, with TRBD1 matching 9 bases. V was clipped by 0 bases and J by 9 bases; unmatched bases: 9. The germline V gene has CDR1 LGHNA and CDR2 YSLEER. This CDR3 contains 16 residues. CDR3 protein: CASSQDHPQGAGEQFF. The CDR3 DNA reads TGCGCCAGCAGCCAAGATCATCCACAGGGGGCTGGTGAGCAGTTCTTC.

The chain employs TRBV5-1 and TRBJ2-1, with 8 nucleotides matching TRBD1. CDR3 length: 17 amino acids. Losses at the gene ends were 4 bases for V and 3 bases for J; bases not matched to a gene: 12. Germline CDR1 SGHRS, CDR2 YFSETQ. This CDR3 is CASSINPTGALYNEQFF. The CDR3 DNA reads as TGCGCCAGCAGCATAAATCCGACAGGGGCTCTCTACAATGAGCAGTTCTTC.

The chain joins TRBV4-1 to TRBJ1-6; TRBD1 is a possible D gene (6 bases). V lost 3 bases to trimming and J lost 5 bases, with 14 bases between them. Germline CDR1 MGHRA, CDR2 YSYEKL. The CDR3 spans 16 residues. The CDR3 DNA sequence: TGCGCCAGCAGCCACACCGAGAGGGGGGATAATTCACCCCTCCACTTT. Translating gives CASSHTERGDNSPLHF.

This clone was observed once. The chain combines TRBV28 with TRBJ2-3; no clear D gene. This CDR3 region has 13 residues. V dropped 6 bases and J dropped 1 base, with 8 bases sitting between them. CDR1 and CDR2 from the germline V gene are MDHEN and SYDVKM. The CDR3 spells CASSSRGTDTQYF. The CDR3 DNA sequence: TGTGCCAGCAGCAGTCGGGGCACAGATACGCAGTATTTT.

The V call is TRBV5-4, the J call TRBJ2-1; 8 bases map to TRBD1. The CDR3 is 15 amino acids. Losses at the gene ends were 4 bases for V and 3 bases for J; bases not matched to a gene: 6. Germline CDR1 is SGHNT and CDR2 is YYREEE (reference sequence). CDR3 residues: CASSPGQANYNEQFF. CDR3 sequence (DNA): TGTGCCAGCAGCCCGGGACAGGCGAACTACAATGAGCAGTTCTTC.

The gene calls are TRBV9 and TRBJ2-1; D gene ambiguous. The CDR3 runs to 15 residues. Trimming removed 4 bases from V and 6 bases from J, with 17 bases in between. Germline V lookup: CDR1 SGDLS, CDR2 YYNGEE. In DNA form, the CDR3 reads TGTGCCAGCAGCCTCCGACCGGGCCTACCCAATGAGCAGTTCTTC. This encodes CASSLRPGLPNEQFF.

This clone has more than one count but fewer than ten. V usage is TRBV9 and J usage is TRBJ2-7, with D possibly TRBD1 on 6 matching bases. V was pared by 3 bases and J by 3 bases, with 16 bases between. In germline, CDR1 is SGDLS, CDR2 YYNGEE. This CDR3 comprises 15 residues. CDR3 region: CASSERGGPNYEQYF. The CDR3 coding sequence is TGTGCCAGCAGCGAGCGAGGGGGACCAAACTACGAGCAGTACTTC.

The V and J genes are TRBV6-1 and TRBJ1-3, with a tentative D call TRBD1 (5 bases). The length of the CDR3 is 16 residues. Germline V CDR1 and CDR2: MNHNS, SASEGT. The V end was cut by 2 bases, the J end by 0 bases, with 11 bases between. CDR3: CASSERWGFSGNTIYF. The CDR3, as DNA: TGTGCCAGCAGTGAAAGATGGGGCTTCTCTGGAAACACCATATATTTT.

This sequence joins TRBV6-1 and TRBJ1-2; D uncertain. The germline V and J ends were trimmed by 7 bases and 0 bases, with 12 bases remaining between them. This CDR3 contains 14 residues. Per the germline V gene, CDR1 is MNHNS and CDR2 is SASEGT. The CDR3 loop reads CASKLTTTNYGYTF. In DNA, the CDR3 is TGTGCCAGCAAGCTTACAACCACTAACTATGGCTACACCTTC.